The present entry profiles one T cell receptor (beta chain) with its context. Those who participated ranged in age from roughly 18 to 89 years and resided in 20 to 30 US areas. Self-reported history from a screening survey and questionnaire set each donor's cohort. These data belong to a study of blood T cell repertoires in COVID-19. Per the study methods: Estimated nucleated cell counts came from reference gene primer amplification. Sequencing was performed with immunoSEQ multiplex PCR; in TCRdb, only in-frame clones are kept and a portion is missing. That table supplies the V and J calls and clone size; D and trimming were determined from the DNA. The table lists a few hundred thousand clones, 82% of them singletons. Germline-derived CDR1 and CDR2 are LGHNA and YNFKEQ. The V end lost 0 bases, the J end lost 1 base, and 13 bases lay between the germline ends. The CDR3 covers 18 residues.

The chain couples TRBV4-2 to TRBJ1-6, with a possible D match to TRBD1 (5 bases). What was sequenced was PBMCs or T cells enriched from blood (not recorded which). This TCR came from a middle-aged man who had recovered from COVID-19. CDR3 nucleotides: TGTGCCAGCAGCCAAGATTTGGGGACTCGATCCTATAATTCACCCCTCCACTTT. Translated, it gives CASSQDLGTRSYNSPLHF.